The 26 T cell receptor beta chains below come from one sample, sequenced in a study of blood T cell repertoires in COVID-19. The method was immunoSEQ multiplex PCR; TCRdb's version includes in-frame clones alone and lacks a portion of them. This sample has roughly 60,000 clones, with over 70% found just once. The sequenced sample was peripheral blood. The receptors stem from a man aged 30 to 39 with COVID-19, enrolled during active disease.

V and J are TRBV13 and TRBJ2-3; possible D gene TRBD2, 5 bases. This CDR3 comprises 13 residues. The V end was cut by 2 bases, the J end by 10 bases, with 13 bases between. Germline V gene lookup returns CDR1 PRHDT and CDR2 FYEKMQ (reference sequence). The CDR3 here is CASSLSKGVAQYF. CDR3 in DNA: TGTGCCAGCAGCTTATCAAAGGGAGTGGCGCAGTATTTT.

This chain links TRBV9 with TRBJ2-3, with TRBD2 matching 13 bases. J lost 6 bases, V lost 3 bases, and 4 bases had no gene match. The V gene's germline CDR1 is SGDLS and CDR2 YYNGEE. The CDR3 has 15 amino acids. For the CDR3, the DNA is TGTGCCAGCAGCGGGACTAGCGGGAGTGGGGATACGCAGTATTTT. Its protein product is CASSGTSGSGDTQYF. The variable domain in full, with the rest retrieved from reference TRBV9 and TRBJ2-3, is DSGVTQTPKHLITATGQRVTLRCSPRSGDLSVYWYQQSLDQGLQFLIQYYNGEERAKGNILERFSAQQFPDLHSELNLSSLELGDSALYFCASSGTSGSGDTQYFGPGTRLTVL.

The chain couples TRBV5-8 to TRBJ1-3; TRBD1 matches 8 bases. The V segment lost 3 bases and the J segment 0 bases; nucleotides outside the gene matches: 17. Germline values: CDR1 SGHTS, CDR2 YDEGEE. The CDR3 has 20 residues. CDR3 coding DNA: TGTGCCAGCAGCTCTTTCGTCCGGGACAGGCAGACCACCTCTGGAAACACCATATATTTT. Its protein is CASSSFVRDRQTTSGNTIYF.

This chain links TRBV11-2 with TRBJ1-1; tentative D call: TRBD1 (5 bases). Germline V gene data show CDR1 as SGHAT and CDR2 as FQNNGV. The CDR3 consists of 16 residues. Trimming took off 1 base at V and 0 bases at J, with 12 bases between the two ends. The CDR3 DNA reads as TGTGCCAGCAGCTTAGTATTGTGGGGGGTGAACACTGAAGCTTTCTTT. This encodes CASSLVLWGVNTEAFF.

V gene TRBV9 combines with J gene TRBJ2-3, with TRBD1 identical over 7 bases. The CDR3 loop spans 16 amino acids. V lost 4 bases, J lost 0 bases, and 8 bases stayed unmatched. Germline V gives CDR1 SGDLS, CDR2 YYNGEE. The CDR3 loop reads CASSPRTGSSTDTQYF. CDR3 DNA sequence: TGTGCCAGCAGCCCACGGACAGGTTCTAGCACAGATACGCAGTATTTT.

In DNA form, the CDR3 reads TGTGCCAGCAGCGCGGGACGGTGGGAGAACACTGAAGCTTTCTTT. It is translated as CASSAGRWENTEAFF. The V and J genes are TRBV6-5 and TRBJ1-1; tentatively, D is TRBD1 (5 bases). The germline CDR1 and CDR2 sequences are MNHEY and SVGAGI. The V gene lost 6 bases and the J gene lost 1 base, with 15 bases spanning the gap. This CDR3 region has 15 residues.

The chain combines TRBV5-1 with TRBJ2-1, with D possibly being TRBD1 (6 bases). This CDR3 is built from 13 residues. CDR1 SGHRS and CDR2 YFSETQ come from the germline V gene. The V and J ends lost 4 bases and 2 bases respectively, with 7 bases between them. The CDR3 bases are TGCGCCAGCAGCCGGGACACCTACAATGAGCAGTTCTTC. Its translation is CASSRDTYNEQFF.

The V call is TRBV5-1, the J call TRBJ1-2; weak D call: TRBD1 (6 bases). Germline CDR1 reads SGHRS; CDR2 reads YFSETQ. The CDR3 covers 15 residues. V was cut by 0 bases and J by 7 bases, with 16 bases left in between. The CDR3: CASSLEGVTRRGYTF. The CDR3 DNA reads as TGCGCCAGCAGCTTGGAGGGGGTAACAAGGCGTGGCTACACCTTC.

V gene TRBV7-2 combines with J gene TRBJ1-1, with TRBD1 as a possible D gene (5 bases). The germline V gene has CDR1 SGHTA and CDR2 FQGNSA. V dropped 7 bases and J dropped 1 base, with 25 bases sitting between them. The CDR3 is 18 amino acids. The CDR3 DNA reads TGTGCCAGCACCATGCGGCCCGGGGCCGGGGGAGGGAACACTGAAGCTTTCTTT. Translated: CASTMRPGAGGGNTEAFF.

The rearrangement links TRBV4-3 to TRBJ1-4; no clear D gene. The CDR3 consists of 15 residues. The V end was cut by 3 bases, the J end by 1 base, with 9 bases between. Per the germline V gene, CDR1 is LGHNA and CDR2 is YSLEER. The chain's CDR3 is CASSQGSGTNEKLFF. For the CDR3, the DNA is TGCGCCAGCAGCCAGGGCTCAGGAACTAATGAAAAACTGTTTTTT.

The CDR3 nucleotides are TGTGCCAGTAGTGACTCGACAGGGGTGGCTGAAGCTTTCTTT. This sequence encodes CASSDSTGVAEAFF. The chain links TRBV19 to TRBJ1-1; 8 bases are shared with TRBD1. The CDR3 extends over 14 amino acids. Trimming took 5 bases from V and 6 from J; bases not matched to a gene: 8. Germline lookup yields CDR1 LNHDA and CDR2 SQIVND (reference sequence).

The rearrangement links TRBV2 to TRBJ1-6; 8 nucleotides agree with TRBD1. CDR1 and CDR2 (germline): SNHLY, FYNNEI. The CDR3 sequence is 13 residues long. The V segment lost 7 bases and the J segment 7 bases; nucleotides outside the gene matches: 3. The CDR3 protein is CASIWTGNSPLHF. The CDR3 DNA sequence: TGTGCCAGCATTTGGACAGGGAATTCACCCCTCCACTTT. Combining the CDR3 with reference TRBV2 and TRBJ1-6 gives the whole variable domain EPEVTQTPSHQVTQMGQEVILRCVPISNHLYFYWYRQILGQKVEFLVSFYNNEISEKSEIFDDQFSVERPDGSNFTLKIRSTKLEDSAMYFCASIWTGNSPLHFGNGTRLTVT.

This chain joins TRBV10-3 and TRBJ2-7, with 14 bases lining up with TRBD2. This CDR3 region has 16 residues. In germline, CDR1 is ENHRY, CDR2 SYGVKD. The ends lost 4 bases at V and 5 bases at J; junction bases unmatched: 7. The CDR3 loop reads CAISGPGLAGDNEQYF. The CDR3 DNA reads as TGTGCCATCAGTGGGCCGGGACTAGCGGGAGACAACGAGCAGTACTTC.

The V call is TRBV27, the J call TRBJ1-2; no definite D call. CDR1 and CDR2 (germline): MNHEY, SMNVEV (reference sequence). CDR3 length equals 13 residues. Trimming cost V 3 bases and J 4 bases, with 9 bases left between them. This CDR3 reads CASSLAGSYGYTF. CDR3 DNA sequence: TGTGCCAGCAGTTTGGCAGGCTCCTATGGCTACACCTTC.

This clone is a singleton in its sample. The V gene is TRBV7-9, the J gene TRBJ2-2; D may be TRBD2 (5 bases). The CDR3 runs to 15 residues. Per the germline V gene, CDR1 is SEHNR and CDR2 is FQNEAQ (reference sequence). Trimming left V 2 bases short and J 5 bases short, with 12 bases between. The CDR3 is CASSLPGTGTGELFF. CDR3 DNA: TGTGCCAGCAGCTTACCGGGAACGGGGACCGGGGAGCTGTTTTTT.

The gene calls are TRBV28 and TRBJ2-2, with D tentatively TRBD1 (6 bases). The CDR3 is 15 residues long. Germline V gives CDR1 MDHEN, CDR2 SYDVKM. Trimming pared 3 bases from V and 2 bases from J, leaving 10 bases between. Here the CDR3 reads CASSFRQENTGELFF. For the CDR3, the DNA is TGTGCCAGCAGTTTCCGACAGGAAAACACCGGGGAGCTGTTTTTT.

The CDR3: CASSFRVAGGTDTQYF. CDR3 in DNA: TGTGCCAGCAGCTTTAGGGTAGCGGGAGGCACAGATACGCAGTATTTT. The rearrangement links TRBV13 to TRBJ2-3, with 9 bases lining up with TRBD2. This CDR3 region has 16 residues. CDR1 is PRHDT and CDR2 is FYEKMQ in the germline V gene (reference sequence). V was clipped by 3 bases and J by 1 base; unmatched bases: 5. The full variable domain, completed using reference TRBV13 and TRBJ2-3, is AAGVIQSPRHLIKEKRETATLKCYPIPRHDTVYWYQQGPGQDPQFLISFYEKMQSDKGSIPDRFSAQQFSDYHSELNMSSLELGDSALYFCASSFRVAGGTDTQYFGPGTRLTVL.

The chain has TRBV24-1 and TRBJ1-2; 12 bases line up with TRBD1. Unmatched junction bases numbered 3, after V lost 3 bases and J lost 5 bases. Germline V gene lookup returns CDR1 KGHDR and CDR2 SFDVKD. The length of the CDR3 is 15 residues. The CDR3 region has the DNA TGTGCCACCAGTGATCCGGGACAGGGGGCTTATGGCTACACCTTC. It codes for CATSDPGQGAYGYTF.

The CDR3 nucleotides are TGTGCCAGCAGCCCACCCGGGACTAGGGACACTAGGACCCAGTACTTC. Protein sequence: CASSPPGTRDTRTQYF. The chain combines TRBV9 with TRBJ2-5; 8 nucleotides line up with TRBD2. CDR1 is SGDLS, CDR2 YYNGEE, per germline. V was pared by 4 bases and J by 7 bases, with 15 bases of the junction left unmatched. The CDR3 is made up of 16 amino acids.

The CDR3 protein is CASSGDRAYEQYF. CDR3 DNA: TGTGCCAGCAGTGGGGACAGGGCCTACGAGCAGTACTTC. The chain carries TRBV9 and TRBJ2-7, with 9 bases identical to TRBD1. Trimming at V came to 5 bases and at J to 2 bases, leaving 2 bases not matched to a gene. This CDR3 spans 13 amino acids. The germline gives CDR1 SGDLS, CDR2 YYNGEE.

The rearrangement links TRBV7-6 to TRBJ1-3, with D possibly TRBD1 on 6 matching bases. From germline, CDR1 is SGHVS and CDR2 FNYEAQ. This CDR3 spans 17 amino acids. Deletions cut 4 bases from V and 2 bases from J, with 18 bases between. The CDR3 DNA reads as TGTGCCAGCAGCTCTCAAGCCCAGGGGATGACTGGAAACACCATATATTTT. Translating it yields CASSSQAQGMTGNTIYF.

The V gene is TRBV6-5, the J gene TRBJ2-2; D might be TRBD2 (6 bases). V was cut by 7 bases and J by 5 bases, with 17 bases left in between. Germline V gene sequence: CDR1 MNHEY, CDR2 SVGAGI. The CDR3 is made up of 15 amino acids. The CDR3 nucleotides are TGTGCCAGCAACTCCGGACGGGGGAGGACCGGGGAGCTGTTTTTT. Residues: CASNSGRGRTGELFF.

The chain combines TRBV4-2 with TRBJ2-7, with TRBD2 matching 8 bases. V trimming: 4 bases; J trimming: 0 bases; junction bases outside the gene matches: 5. Germline CDR1 LGHNA, CDR2 YNFKEQ. There are 15 residues in the CDR3. The CDR3 nucleotides read TGTGCCAGCAGCCCGACGGGGGGGGACTCCTACGAGCAGTACTTC. It yields the protein CASSPTGGDSYEQYF.

This clone was observed a handful of times. CDR3 bases: TGTGCCTGGCAGGGGGCTACTGAAGCTTTCTTT. This codes for CAWQGATEAFF. This chain joins TRBV30 and TRBJ1-1; 8 bases match TRBD1. V dropped 5 bases and J dropped 5; count of bases not matched to a gene: 1. Per the germline V gene, CDR1 is GTSNPN and CDR2 is SVGIG (reference sequence). This CDR3 contains 11 residues.

This chain's CDR3 is CASSLDTQNQPQHF. In nucleotides, the CDR3 is TGTGCCAGCAGCTTGGACACCCAAAATCAGCCCCAGCATTTT. The chain carries TRBV5-8 and TRBJ1-5; D is undetermined. Trimming shortened V by 0 bases and J by 4 bases, and 8 bases separated the two germline ends. This CDR3 comprises 14 residues. Germline V lookup: CDR1 SGHTS, CDR2 YDEGEE.

The table lists this clone with a few counts. The chain has TRBV4-3 and TRBJ2-1; the match to TRBD2 covers 13 bases. V shed 2 bases, J shed 5 bases, and the junction held 6 bases outside the gene matches. Germline V lookup: CDR1 LGHNA, CDR2 YSLEER. This CDR3 region has 17 residues. The CDR3 loop is CASSQNSGLAGDNEQFF. The CDR3 DNA is TGCGCCAGCAGCCAAAATTCTGGACTAGCGGGGGACAATGAGCAGTTCTTC.